What follows are 22 T cell receptor beta chains derived from one specimen sequenced in a study of cytomegalovirus exposure and HLA in healthy donors. PCR amplification relied on 60 Vbeta primers (plus 13 Jbeta primers). The method was immunoSEQ multiplex PCR; TCRdb's version includes in-frame clones alone and lacks a portion of them. The profile covers 200,000 to 250,000 clones, with almost 80% appearing a single time and 3.8% taken by the ten largest. The sample taken for sequencing was PBMCs. All receptors derive from a male donor in good health and CMV-seronegative.

This clone was found once. V gene TRBV9 combines with J gene TRBJ1-1; D is perhaps TRBD1 (6 bases). Germline V lookup: CDR1 SGDLS, CDR2 YYNGEE. CDR3 length equals 13 residues. Trimming removed 1 base from V and 6 bases from J, with 10 bases in between. Written as DNA, the CDR3 is TGTGCCAGCAGCGTAACCCCAGGGGCTGAAGCTTTCTTT. This gives the protein CASSVTPGAEAFF.

The chain links TRBV4-1 to TRBJ1-2, with D perhaps matching TRBD1 (5 bases). CDR1 and CDR2 (germline): MGHRA, YSYEKL. V dropped 0 bases and J dropped 4 bases, with 9 bases sitting between them. This CDR3 region has 14 residues. The CDR3 reads CASSQEQTVYGYTF. In DNA form, the CDR3 reads TGCGCCAGCAGCCAAGAGCAGACAGTCTATGGCTACACCTTC.

V gene TRBV6-1 combines with J gene TRBJ2-4, with D unclear. Trimming left V 0 bases short and J 11 bases short, with 8 bases between. The CDR3 has 12 amino acids. Germline CDR1 and CDR2: MNHNS and SASEGT. The CDR3: CASSEAYEVQYF. The CDR3 DNA reads as TGTGCCAGCAGTGAAGCCTATGAAGTTCAGTACTTC.

The V gene is TRBV5-5, the J gene TRBJ1-5; D might be TRBD1 (5 bases). V was shortened by 0 bases and J by 7 bases, with 14 bases between the two germline ends. CDR1 is SGHKS, CDR2 YYEKEE, per germline (reference sequence). The CDR3 extends over 15 amino acids. The CDR3 reads CASSLGRGAEQPQHF. The CDR3 DNA reads as TGTGCCAGCAGCTTGGGAAGGGGTGCGGAACAGCCCCAGCATTTT.

This chain connects TRBV7-9 to TRBJ1-2, with D perhaps matching TRBD1 (6 bases). In germline, CDR1 is SEHNR, CDR2 FQNEAQ (reference sequence). V lost 4 bases to trimming and J lost 5 bases, with 8 bases between them. CDR3 size: 12 residues. In nucleotides, the CDR3 is TGTGCCAGCAGCTGGACAGCGTATGGCTACACCTTC. It translates to CASSWTAYGYTF.

The CDR3 protein is CASSMMRGQTFF. DNA for the CDR3: TGTGCCAGCAGCATGATGAGGGGGCAGACTTTCTTT. This chain joins TRBV5-5 and TRBJ1-1; 7 nucleotides agree with TRBD1. Germline-derived CDR1 and CDR2 are SGHKS and YYEKEE (reference sequence). The CDR3 is 12 amino acids. V lost 4 bases and J lost 12; bases outside the gene matches: 9. The full variable domain, in which reference TRBV5-5 and TRBJ1-1 provide the parts outside the CDR3, is DAGVTQSPTHLIKTRGQQVTLRCSPISGHKSVSWYQQVLGQGPQFIFQYYEKEERGRGNFPDRFSARQFPNYSSELNVNALLLGDSALYLCASSMMRGQTFFGQGTRLTVV.

The chain combines TRBV5-8 with TRBJ2-3; a weak D match, TRBD2 (6 bases). This CDR3 comprises 15 residues. The V and J ends lost 3 bases and 0 bases respectively, with 11 bases between them. CDR1 SGHTS and CDR2 YDEGEE come from the germline V gene. This chain's CDR3 is CASSWGSGSTDTQYF. In nucleotides, the CDR3 is TGTGCCAGCAGCTGGGGGAGCGGGAGCACAGATACGCAGTATTTT.

This clone was recorded only once. Mismatch with germline at one junction end may stem from a read error. At the DNA level, this CDR3 is encoded by other sequences in the same sample as well. The chain combines TRBV7-2 with TRBJ1-3; 7 nucleotides align to TRBD1. Germline V gene sequence: CDR1 SGHTA, CDR2 FQGNSA. This CDR3 region has 16 residues. CDR3 nucleotides: TGTGCCAGCAGCGCCCGCTTGACAGGGACCGGAAATACCATATATTTT. Protein sequence: CASSARLTGTGNTIYF. Full variable domain (missing parts from reference TRBV7-2 and TRBJ1-3): GAGVSQSPSNKVTEKGKDVELRCDPISGHTALYWYRQSLGQGLEFLIYFQGNSAPDKSGLPSDRFSAERTGGSVSTLTIQRTQQEDSAVYLCASSARLTGTGNTIYFGEGSWLTVV.

J is TRBJ2-3 and V is TRBV28; no firm D call. Trimming stripped 6 bases from V and 7 bases from J, with 11 bases between. Germline V gene lookup returns CDR1 MDHEN and CDR2 SYDVKM. CDR3 length: 12 amino acids. In nucleotides, the CDR3 is TGTGCCAGCAGCATTTCGGTTAATACGCAGTATTTT. Its translation is CASSISVNTQYF.

The rearrangement joins TRBV9 to TRBJ2-2; 9 bases are shared with TRBD2. The V and J ends lost 1 base and 2 bases, in that order; junction bases with no gene match: 3. Germline CDR1 and CDR2: SGDLS and YYNGEE. The CDR3 has 16 amino acids. As DNA, the CDR3 is TGTGCCAGCAGCGTACGACTAGCGGTAAACACCGGGGAGCTGTTTTTT. It translates to CASSVRLAVNTGELFF.

CDR3 sequence reads: CASSQTRSSLGGTGELFF. CDR3 bases: TGTGCCAGCAGCCAAACCCGGAGTAGCCTGGGAGGGACCGGGGAGCTGTTTTTT. J is TRBJ2-2 and V is TRBV14; 7 bases agree with TRBD2. The trim removed 2 bases at V and 5 bases at J, leaving 14 bases unmatched. The CDR3 loop spans 18 amino acids. In germline, CDR1 is SGHDN, CDR2 FVKESK.

V and J are TRBV28 and TRBJ1-1; TRBD1 might be the D (5 bases). V gave up 1 base and J gave up 4 bases, with 10 bases separating them. CDR1 is MDHEN, CDR2 SYDVKM, per germline. The CDR3 has 14 amino acids. CDR3 loop: CASSLSGVGTEAFF. The CDR3 DNA is TGTGCCAGCAGTTTATCGGGGGTAGGCACTGAAGCTTTCTTT.

V gene TRBV5-1 combines with J gene TRBJ2-7; a weak D match, TRBD2 (5 bases). The CDR3 runs to 13 residues. Trimming cost V 3 bases and J 1 base, with 8 bases left between them. Germline CDR1 reads SGHRS; CDR2 reads YFSETQ. DNA of the CDR3: TGCGCCAGCAGCTCGGACTCGTCCTACGAGCAGTACTTC. This codes for CASSSDSSYEQYF.

The chain has TRBV11-1 and TRBJ1-3; D might be TRBD1 (5 bases). In germline, CDR1 is SGHAT, CDR2 FQDESV (reference sequence). CDR3 length: 15 amino acids. V lost 5 bases and J 2 bases, leaving 13 bases between the germline ends. The CDR3 nucleotides read TGTGCCAGCAGCCTCGACGGGGGAACTGGAAACACCATATATTTT. Its translation is CASSLDGGTGNTIYF.

The CDR3, as DNA: TGTGCCAGCAGCCCAGGGACAGGGGAAAGCTCCTACGAGCAGTACTTC. Protein product: CASSPGTGESSYEQYF. This chain uses TRBV5-4 with TRBJ2-7; 10 positions match TRBD1. V lost 4 bases to trimming and J lost 0 bases; unmatched junction nucleotides: 7. The CDR3 is 16 amino acids. Germline V CDR1 and CDR2: SGHNT, YYREEE (reference sequence).

The rearrangement uses TRBV28 and TRBJ2-7; D may be TRBD2 (5 bases). The germline gives CDR1 MDHEN, CDR2 SYDVKM. V was shortened by 3 bases and J by 5 bases, with 17 bases between the two germline ends. The CDR3 has 15 amino acids. CDR3 amino acids: CASSFRGLRDDEQYF. CDR3 coding DNA: TGTGCCAGCAGTTTTCGAGGGCTCCGGGATGACGAGCAGTACTTC.

The V and J genes are TRBV2 and TRBJ1-5; 8 positions match TRBD1. V lost 3 bases, J lost 0 bases, and 1 base stayed unmatched. CDR1 and CDR2 from the germline V gene are SNHLY and FYNNEI. The CDR3 extends over 15 amino acids. CDR3 sequence reads: CASSEDRASNQPQHF. In DNA, the CDR3 is TGTGCCAGCAGTGAGGACAGGGCTAGCAATCAGCCCCAGCATTTT. The full variable domain, completed using reference TRBV2 and TRBJ1-5, is EPEVTQTPSHQVTQMGQEVILRCVPISNHLYFYWYRQILGQKVEFLVSFYNNEISEKSEIFDDQFSVERPDGSNFTLKIRSTKLEDSAMYFCASSEDRASNQPQHFGDGTRLSIL.

The rearrangement uses TRBV11-2 and TRBJ2-7; TRBD2 is a possible D gene (6 bases). This CDR3 has 13 residues. Germline V gene lookup returns CDR1 SGHAT and CDR2 FQNNGV. Trimming pared 5 bases from V and 6 bases from J, leaving 14 bases between. The CDR3: CASSARERGEQYF. The CDR3 bases are TGTGCCAGCAGCGCCCGGGAGAGAGGCGAGCAGTACTTC.

The gene calls are TRBV2 and TRBJ2-5; 7 bases are a match to TRBD2. Trimming at V came to 10 bases and at J to 2 bases, leaving 4 bases not matched to a gene. The length of the CDR3 is 12 residues. CDR1 is SNHLY, CDR2 FYNNEI, per germline. The CDR3 region is CATGLVQETQYF. The CDR3 nucleotides read TGTGCCACTGGACTAGTTCAAGAGACCCAGTACTTC.

The V call is TRBV25-1, the J call TRBJ1-1; D may be TRBD1 (6 bases). This CDR3 has 12 residues. Trimming shortened V by 7 bases and J by 4 bases, and 10 bases separated the two germline ends. Germline values: CDR1 MGHDK, CDR2 SYGVNS. The CDR3 region has the DNA TGTGCCAGCAATCAGGGGACCACTGAAGCTTTCTTT. Amino acid sequence: CASNQGTTEAFF.

The chain is built from TRBV19 and TRBJ2-1; TRBD2 is a possible D gene (6 bases). CDR1 is LNHDA, CDR2 SQIVND, per germline (reference sequence). This CDR3 has 15 residues. V dropped 1 base and J dropped 6 bases, with 13 bases sitting between them. Here the CDR3 DNA reads TGTGCCAGTAGTATAGGGGCGGGAACATCCAATGAGCAGTTCTTC. The encoded protein is CASSIGAGTSNEQFF.

The chain combines TRBV6-1 with TRBJ2-5, with a tentative D call TRBD2 (7 bases). V lost 11 bases and J 5 bases, leaving 21 bases between the germline ends. The germline CDR1 and CDR2 sequences are MNHNS and SASEGT. This CDR3 contains 14 residues. Here the CDR3 DNA reads TGTGCCGGGGCAAGGGGGGGCGCAACGGAGACCCAGTACTTC. It encodes CAGARGGATETQYF.